This T cell receptor beta chain appears in the sequencing data of a study of lymphopenia after photon versus proton radiotherapy. The method was immunoSEQ multiplex PCR; TCRdb's version includes in-frame clones alone and lacks a portion of them. Of 9,500 to 15,000 clones listed, 89% were seen once; the top ten hold about 3.1%. This CDR3 has 16 residues. From germline, CDR1 is SGHNT and CDR2 YYREEE (reference sequence). Between the trimmed V and J ends, which lost 4 bases and 0 bases, there was a span of 16 bases. This receptor was identified in a man in his sixties with pancreatic cancer. Sample: peripheral blood, taken from a patient treated with proton-based radiotherapy. This rearrangement joins TRBV5-4 to TRBJ1-1, with D possibly matching TRBD1 (5 bases). As DNA, the CDR3 is TGTGCCAGCAGCCCAGAGACGGGGCCTATGAACACTGAAGCTTTCTTT. This translates into CASSPETGPMNTEAFF.